This note documents a single T cell receptor beta chain sequence. The record originates from a study of Graves' ophthalmopathy and Graves' hyperthyroidism. Beta-chain TCR CDR3 regions were amplified from RNA transcripts. Second-round multiplex PCR came after a first-round RT-PCR that employed HTBI primers. MiXCR, applied by TCRdb to the multiplex PCR reads, yields one record per CDR3 protein. The sample contains about 210,000 distinct CDR3 sequences, 25% to 30% of which appear only once. Germline V gives CDR1 MDHEN, CDR2 SYDVKM. V was trimmed by 5 bases and J by 4 bases, leaving 11 bases between them. The CDR3 is made up of 13 amino acids.

The chain has TRBV28 and TRBJ1-1; no clear D. Sample: peripheral blood. The clonotype comes from a man aged 45-60 years with Graves' ophthalmopathy. CDR3 protein: CASSLPTITEAFF. As DNA, the CDR3 is TGTGCCAGCAGTCTACCGACAATCACTGAAGCTTTCTTT.